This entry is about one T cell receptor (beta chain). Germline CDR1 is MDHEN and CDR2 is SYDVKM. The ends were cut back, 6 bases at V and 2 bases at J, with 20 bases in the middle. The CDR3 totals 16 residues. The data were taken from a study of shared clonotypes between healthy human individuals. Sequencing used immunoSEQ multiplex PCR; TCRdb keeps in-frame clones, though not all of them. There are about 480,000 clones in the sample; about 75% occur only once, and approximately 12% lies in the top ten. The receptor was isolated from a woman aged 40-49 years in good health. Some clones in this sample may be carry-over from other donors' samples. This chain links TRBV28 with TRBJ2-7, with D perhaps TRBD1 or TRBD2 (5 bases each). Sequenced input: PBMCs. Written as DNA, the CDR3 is TGTGCCAGCAGGCCCCCGTCGTCAGGGAGACCCTACGAGCAGTACTTC. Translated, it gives CASRPPSSGRPYEQYF.